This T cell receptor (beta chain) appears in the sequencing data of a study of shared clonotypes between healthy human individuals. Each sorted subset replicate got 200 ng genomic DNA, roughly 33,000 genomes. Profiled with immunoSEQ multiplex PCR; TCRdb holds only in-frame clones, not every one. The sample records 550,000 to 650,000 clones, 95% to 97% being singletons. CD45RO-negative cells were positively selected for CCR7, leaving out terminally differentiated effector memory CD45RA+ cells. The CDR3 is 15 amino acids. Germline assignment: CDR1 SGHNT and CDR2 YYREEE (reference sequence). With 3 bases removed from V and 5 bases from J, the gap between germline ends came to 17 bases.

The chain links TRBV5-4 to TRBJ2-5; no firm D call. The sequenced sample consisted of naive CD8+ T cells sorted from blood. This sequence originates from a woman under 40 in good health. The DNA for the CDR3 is TGTGCCAGCAGCTGGTATGCAGGTTTGGGGGAGACCCAGTACTTC. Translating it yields CASSWYAGLGETQYF. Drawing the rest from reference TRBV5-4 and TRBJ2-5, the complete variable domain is ETGVTQSPTHLIKTRGQQVTLRCSSQSGHNTVSWYQQALGQGPQFIFQYYREEENGRGNFPPRFSGLQFPNYSSELNVNALELDDSALYLCASSWYAGLGETQYFGPGTRLLVL.